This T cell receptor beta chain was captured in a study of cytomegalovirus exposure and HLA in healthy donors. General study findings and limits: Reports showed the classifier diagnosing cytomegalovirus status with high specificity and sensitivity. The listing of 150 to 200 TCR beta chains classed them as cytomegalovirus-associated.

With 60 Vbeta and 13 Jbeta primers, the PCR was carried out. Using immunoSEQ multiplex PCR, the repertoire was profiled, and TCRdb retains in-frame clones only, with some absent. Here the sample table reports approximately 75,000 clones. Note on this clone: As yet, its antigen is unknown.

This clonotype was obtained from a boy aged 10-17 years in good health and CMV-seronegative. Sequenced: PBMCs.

The CDR3 nucleotides are TGTGCCAGCGAGGGTTTCGAGGGATACACCTTC. Translation gives CASEGFEGYTF. The chain couples TRBV6-5 to TRBJ1-2; unclear D gene. The CDR3 totals 11 residues. CDR1 is MNHEY and CDR2 is SVGAGI in the germline V gene. The V gene lost 8 bases and the J gene lost 11 bases, with 15 bases spanning the gap.